The text below deals with one T cell receptor (beta chain). Its antigen is not identified. Using immunoSEQ multiplex PCR, the repertoire was profiled, and TCRdb retains in-frame clones only, with some absent. This sample yields roughly 70,000 clones, of which approximately 96% are seen a single time; 1.5% to 2% belongs to the top ten. This record comes from a study of cytomegalovirus exposure and HLA in healthy donors. Study as a whole: In a later analysis, it was reported that the roughly 130 validation repertoires had been produced on the same platform as the roughly 700 repertoires belonging to the first cohort. Study-wide points: It was found in a later analysis that first-cohort TCR clusters tended to co-occur in the 120 validation repertoires. Three chains tied to CMV proved CMV antigen-specific in vitro. The investigators catalogued 150 to 200 TCR beta chains as cytomegalovirus-associated.

The CDR3 covers 13 residues. V gave up 5 bases and J gave up 0 bases, with 5 bases separating them. The germline CDR1 and CDR2 sequences are WSHSY and SAAADI. This sequence originates from a woman in her late teens or twenties in good health and CMV-seropositive. V usage is TRBV10-2 and J usage is TRBJ1-3, with D perhaps TRBD1 (5 bases). Sequences were obtained from PBMCs. The CDR3 loop reads CASSTGSGNTIYF. The CDR3 DNA sequence: TGCGCCAGCAGTACAGGCTCTGGAAACACCATATATTTT.